This paragraph covers one TCR beta chain sequence. The data were taken from a study of cytomegalovirus exposure and HLA in healthy donors. The CDR3 spans 16 residues. Germline V gives CDR1 SNHLY, CDR2 FYNNEI. V was trimmed by 3 bases and J by 4 bases, leaving 16 bases between them. The PCR was carried out with 60 Vbeta primers and 13 Jbeta primers. Clones were read by immunoSEQ multiplex PCR, and TCRdb kept only the in-frame ones, dropping some. The top ten hold approximately 0.63% of the sample, which has 210,000 or so clones, 76% seen once. Sequencing was carried out using PBMCs. The origin of this receptor is a man aged 18 to 35 in good health and CMV-seronegative. The J gene is TRBJ1-5, the V gene TRBV2; unclear D gene. The CDR3 sequence is CASSDDMRVGNQPQHF. The CDR3 DNA reads as TGTGCCAGCAGTGATGATATGAGGGTGGGGAATCAGCCCCAGCATTTT.